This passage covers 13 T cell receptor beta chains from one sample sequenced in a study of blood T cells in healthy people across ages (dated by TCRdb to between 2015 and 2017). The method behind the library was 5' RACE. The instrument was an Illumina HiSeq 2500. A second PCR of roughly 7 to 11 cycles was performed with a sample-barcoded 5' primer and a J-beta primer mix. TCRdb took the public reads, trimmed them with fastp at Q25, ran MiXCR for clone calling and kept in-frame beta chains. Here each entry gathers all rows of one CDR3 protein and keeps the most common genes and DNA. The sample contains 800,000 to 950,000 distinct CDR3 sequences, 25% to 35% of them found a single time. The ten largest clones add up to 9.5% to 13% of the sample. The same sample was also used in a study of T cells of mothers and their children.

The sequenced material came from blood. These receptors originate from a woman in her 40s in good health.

In nucleotides, the CDR3 is TGTGCCAGCAGCACCCTCCGGGACAGGGGGTCTCCCAAAAACATTCAGTACTTC. Amino acids: CASSTLRDRGSPKNIQYF. This rearrangement joins TRBV11-2 to TRBJ2-4; 11 bases match TRBD1. The CDR3 contains 18 residues. Losses at the gene ends were 5 bases for V and 2 bases for J; bases not matched to a gene: 11. Germline V gene lookup returns CDR1 SGHAT and CDR2 FQNNGV.

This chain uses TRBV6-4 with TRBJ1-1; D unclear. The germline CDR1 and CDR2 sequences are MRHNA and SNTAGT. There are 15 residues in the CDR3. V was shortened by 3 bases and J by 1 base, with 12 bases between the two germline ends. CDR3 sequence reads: CASSEVAAGNTEAFF. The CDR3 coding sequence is TGTGCCAGCAGTGAAGTGGCAGCGGGGAACACTGAAGCTTTCTTT.

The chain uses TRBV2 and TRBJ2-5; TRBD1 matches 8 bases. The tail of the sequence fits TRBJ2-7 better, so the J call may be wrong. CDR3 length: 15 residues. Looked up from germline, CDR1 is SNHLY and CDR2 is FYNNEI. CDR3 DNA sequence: TGTGCCAGCAGTGAAAAGGACAGGGTGGCCTACGAGCAGTACTTC. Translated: CASSEKDRVAYEQYF.

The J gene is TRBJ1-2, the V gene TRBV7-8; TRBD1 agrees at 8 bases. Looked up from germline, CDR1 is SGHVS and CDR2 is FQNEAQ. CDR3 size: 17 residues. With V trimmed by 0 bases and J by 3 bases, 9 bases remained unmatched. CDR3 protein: CASSLASFRGRHYGYTF. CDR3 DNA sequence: TGTGCCAGCAGCTTAGCATCGTTCAGGGGGCGTCACTATGGCTACACCTTC.

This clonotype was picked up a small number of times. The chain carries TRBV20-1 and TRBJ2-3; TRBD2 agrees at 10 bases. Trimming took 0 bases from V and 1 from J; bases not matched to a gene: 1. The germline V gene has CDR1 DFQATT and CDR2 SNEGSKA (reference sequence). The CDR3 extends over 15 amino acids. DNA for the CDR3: TGCAGTGCTAGAGACGGACTAGCGGGCACAGATACGCAGTATTTT. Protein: CSARDGLAGTDTQYF.

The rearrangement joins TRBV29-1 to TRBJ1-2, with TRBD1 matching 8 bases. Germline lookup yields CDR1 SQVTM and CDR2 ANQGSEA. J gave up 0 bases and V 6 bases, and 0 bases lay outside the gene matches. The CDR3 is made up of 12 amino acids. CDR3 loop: CSVTGANYGYTF. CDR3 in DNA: TGCAGCGTGACAGGGGCTAACTATGGCTACACCTTC.

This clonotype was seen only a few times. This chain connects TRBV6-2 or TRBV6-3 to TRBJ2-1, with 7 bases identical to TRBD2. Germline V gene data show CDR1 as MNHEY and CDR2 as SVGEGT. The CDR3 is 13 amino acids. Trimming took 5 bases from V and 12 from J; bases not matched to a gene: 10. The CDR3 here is CASSEIGGWGQFF. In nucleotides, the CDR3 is TGTGCCAGCAGTGAAATCGGGGGGTGGGGGCAGTTCTTC.

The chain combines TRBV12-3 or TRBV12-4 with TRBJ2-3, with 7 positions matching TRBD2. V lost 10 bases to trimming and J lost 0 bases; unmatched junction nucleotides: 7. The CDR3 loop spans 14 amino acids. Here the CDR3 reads CATAGSPSTDTQYF. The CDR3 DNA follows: TGTGCCACAGCGGGGTCCCCTAGCACAGATACGCAGTATTTT.

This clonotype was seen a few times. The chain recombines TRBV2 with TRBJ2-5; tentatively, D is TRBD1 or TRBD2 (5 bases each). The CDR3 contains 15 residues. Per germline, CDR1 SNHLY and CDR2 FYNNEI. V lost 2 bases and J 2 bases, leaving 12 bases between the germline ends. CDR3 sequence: CASSENPGRQETQYF. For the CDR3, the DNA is TGTGCCAGCAGTGAAAACCCGGGACGACAAGAGACCCAGTACTTC.

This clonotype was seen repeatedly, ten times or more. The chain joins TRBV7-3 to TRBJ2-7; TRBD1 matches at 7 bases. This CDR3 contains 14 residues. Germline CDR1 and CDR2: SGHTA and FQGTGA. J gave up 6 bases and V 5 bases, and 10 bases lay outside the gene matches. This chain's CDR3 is CASSLGTASSEQYF. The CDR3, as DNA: TGTGCCAGCAGCCTCGGGACAGCTTCTTCCGAGCAGTACTTC.

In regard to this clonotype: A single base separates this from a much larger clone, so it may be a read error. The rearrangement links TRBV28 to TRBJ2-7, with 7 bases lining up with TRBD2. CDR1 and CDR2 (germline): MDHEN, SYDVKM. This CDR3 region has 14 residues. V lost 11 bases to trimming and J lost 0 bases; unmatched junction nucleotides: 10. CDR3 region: CAGGGTIFSYEQYF. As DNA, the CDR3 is TGTGCCGGCGGAGGGACTATCTTCTCCTACGAGCAGTACTTC. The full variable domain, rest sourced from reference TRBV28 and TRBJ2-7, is DVKVTQSSRYLVKRTGEKVFLECVQDMDHENMFWYRQDPGLGLRLIYFSYDVKMKEKGDIPEGYSVSREKKERFSLILESASTNQTSMYLCAGGGTIFSYEQYFGPGTRLTVT.

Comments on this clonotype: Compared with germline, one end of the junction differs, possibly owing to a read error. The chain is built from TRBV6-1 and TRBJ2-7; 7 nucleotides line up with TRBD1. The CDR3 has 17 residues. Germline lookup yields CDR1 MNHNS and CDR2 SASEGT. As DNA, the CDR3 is TGTGCCAGCAGGGAAGGGGGCGCGGAGGAACATTTTTACGAGCAGTACTTC. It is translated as CASREGGAEEHFYEQYF.

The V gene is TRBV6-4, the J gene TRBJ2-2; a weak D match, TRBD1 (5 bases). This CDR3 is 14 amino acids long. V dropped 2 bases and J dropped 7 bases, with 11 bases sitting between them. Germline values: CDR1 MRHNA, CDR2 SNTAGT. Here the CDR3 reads CASSDVQGCGELFF. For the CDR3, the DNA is TGTGCCAGCAGTGACGTTCAGGGTTGCGGGGAGCTGTTTTTT.